One sample yielded the 6 T cell receptor beta chains listed below, sequenced in a study of identical twins. TCRdb reprocessed the 5' RACE reads via MiXCR and lists one record per CDR3 protein. The sample records roughly 1.6 million distinct CDR3 sequences, 25% to 35% being singletons. The specimen sequenced was cord blood. These receptors were taken from a newborn girl in good health.

The chain carries TRBV20-1 and TRBJ2-7; D call uncertain. The CDR3 contains 15 residues. The germline V and J ends were trimmed by 2 bases and 5 bases, with 19 bases remaining between them. The V gene's germline CDR1 is DFQATT and CDR2 SNEGSKA (reference sequence). Here the CDR3 DNA reads TGCAGTGCTAGAATTCACCGGCAGTTGGTCAACGAGCAGTACTTC. It codes for CSARIHRQLVNEQYF.

The rearrangement links TRBV28 to TRBJ2-1; D not certain. The germline V gene encodes CDR1 MDHEN and CDR2 SYDVKM. The CDR3 is 16 residues long. V was cut by 2 bases and J by 1 base, with 12 bases left in between. The CDR3 here is CASSLRSTESYNEQFF. Here the CDR3 DNA reads TGTGCCAGCAGTTTACGTAGCACCGAGTCCTACAATGAGCAGTTCTTC.

This rearrangement joins TRBV6-1 to TRBJ1-1; the D is unclear. Germline CDR1 and CDR2: MNHNS and SASEGT. This CDR3 has 15 amino acids. Between the trimmed V and J ends, which lost 6 bases and 0 bases, there was a span of 14 bases. DNA for the CDR3: TGTGCCAGCAGAATTGGACTGGGGATGAACACTGAAGCTTTCTTT. It specifies CASRIGLGMNTEAFF.

This chain connects TRBV20-1 to TRBJ1-1; D is uncertain. Germline CDR1 reads DFQATT; CDR2 reads SNEGSKA (reference sequence). The CDR3 length is 9 residues. V was pared by 5 bases and J by 4 bases, with 2 bases between. The CDR3 loop reads CSALTEAFF. CDR3 bases: TGCAGTGCTCTCACTGAAGCTTTCTTT.

This clonotype was found many times. This rearrangement joins TRBV29-1 to TRBJ1-2; perhaps TRBD1 as D (5 bases). Trimming left V 3 bases short and J 3 bases short, with 8 bases between. The CDR3 extends over 12 amino acids. Germline assignment: CDR1 SQVTM and CDR2 ANQGSEA. The CDR3 protein is CSVDRRDYGYTF. In DNA, the CDR3 is TGCAGCGTTGACCGCAGGGACTATGGCTACACCTTC.

This clonotype came up many times. The rearrangement joins TRBV27 to TRBJ1-5; 7 bases match TRBD1. V shed 5 bases and J 3 bases; nucleotides not matched to a gene: 4. Germline V gene sequence: CDR1 MNHEY, CDR2 SMNVEV (reference sequence). This CDR3 contains 14 residues. The CDR3 nucleotides are TGTGCCAGCAGTCCGGACAGGCTCAATCAGCCCCAGCATTTT. Protein sequence: CASSPDRLNQPQHF.